The rows below give T cell receptor beta chains drawn from one sample of a study of cytomegalovirus exposure and HLA in healthy donors. The assay was immunoSEQ multiplex PCR, and TCRdb's table has in-frame clones only and misses some. The table lists 150,000 or so clones. Sequenced input: PBMCs. The receptors stem from a young man in good health and CMV-seronegative. Each CDR3 is given with its conserved first and last residue. The D gene is left open where the match is weak.

.	TRBV4-3	TRBJ2-7	TGCGCCAGCAGCCAAGATAGGTCAGCGTCCTACGAGCAGTACTTC	CASSQDRSASYEQYF
TRBD1	TRBV7-9	TRBJ1-4	TGTGCCAGCAGCTTAGGCGGACCGGGACAGAATGAAAAACTGTTTTTT	CASSLGGPGQNEKLFF
.	TRBV7-9	TRBJ2-1	TGTGCCAGCAGCTTACCCTACAGGGCACAAACGAGCTCCTACAATGAGCAGTTCTTC	CASSLPYRAQTSSYNEQFF
.	TRBV7-2	TRBJ2-7	TGTGCCAGCAGCTTAGGCGAGGTATCCTACGAGCAGTACTTC	CASSLGEVSYEQYF
.	TRBV10-3	TRBJ1-1	TGTGCCATCAGTGAGTATGGTTCGGGAACTGAAGCTTTCTTT	CAISEYGSGTEAFF
.	TRBV21-1	TRBJ1-5	TGTGCCAGCAGCAAAGGAGGGAGGTGGAGCAATCAGCCCCAGCATTTT	CASSKGGRWSNQPQHF
.	TRBV9	TRBJ1-1	TGTGCCAGCAGCGTAGGGTATCGGGTTACTGAAGCTTTCTTT	CASSVGYRVTEAFF
.	TRBV11-2	TRBJ2-1	TGTGCCAGCAGTAGCGAAGCGAGGGATGAGCAGTTCTTC	CASSSEARDEQFF
.	TRBV28	TRBJ2-1	TGTGCCAGCAGTTTACACGCCGGGACCCGGGGGAGTGAGCAGTTCTTC	CASSLHAGTRGSEQFF
TRBD2	TRBV5-8	TRBJ2-7	TGTGCCAGCAGCTTAGCTAGCGGGCCCTACGAGCAGTACTTC	CASSLASGPYEQYF
TRBD2	TRBV9	TRBJ2-7	TGTGCCAGCAGCGTTAGGCTAGCGGATGAGCAGTACTTC	CASSVRLADEQYF
.	TRBV5-1	TRBJ1-1	TGCGCCAGCAGCTATGGACAGAAGAACACTGAAGCTTTCTTT	CASSYGQKNTEAFF
TRBD1	TRBV28	TRBJ2-2	TGTGCCAGCAGTTTGACCGGGACAGGGAACACCGGGGAGCTGTTTTTT	CASSLTGTGNTGELFF